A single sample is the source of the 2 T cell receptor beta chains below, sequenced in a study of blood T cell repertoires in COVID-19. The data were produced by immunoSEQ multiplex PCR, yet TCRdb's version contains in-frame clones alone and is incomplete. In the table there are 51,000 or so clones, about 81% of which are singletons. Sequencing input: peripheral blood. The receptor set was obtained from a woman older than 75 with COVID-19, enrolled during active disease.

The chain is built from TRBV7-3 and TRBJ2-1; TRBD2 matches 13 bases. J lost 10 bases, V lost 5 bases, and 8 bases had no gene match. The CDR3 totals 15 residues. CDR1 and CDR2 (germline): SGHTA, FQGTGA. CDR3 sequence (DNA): TGTGCCAGCAGCCGGGGACTAGCGGGAACTAAGGAGCAGTTCTTC. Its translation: CASSRGLAGTKEQFF.

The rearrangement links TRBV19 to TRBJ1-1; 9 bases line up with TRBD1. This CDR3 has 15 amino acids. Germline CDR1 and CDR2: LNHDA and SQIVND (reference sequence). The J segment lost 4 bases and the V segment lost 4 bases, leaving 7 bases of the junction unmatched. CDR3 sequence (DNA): TGTGCCAGTAGTACACAACAGGGGGCGAGCACTGAAGCTTTCTTT. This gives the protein CASSTQQGASTEAFF.